Included here is one T cell receptor beta chain sequence, with context. This sample was taken from a study of blood T cell repertoires in COVID-19. Study details: COVID-19 samples collected from the United States, Italy and Spain covered acute and convalescent phases. Nucleic acid was either cDNA or gDNA, and it came from T cells, B-cell-depleted T cells, or PBMCs.

V lost 3 bases and J lost 1; bases outside the gene matches: 3. The CDR3 loop spans 17 amino acids. Germline V lookup: CDR1 MGHDK, CDR2 SYGVNS. Sequenced by immunoSEQ multiplex PCR; TCRdb stores in-frame clones only, minus some. This table has 100,000 to 150,000 clones, 88% appearing once. The gene calls are TRBV25-1 and TRBJ2-2; TRBD1 matches at 12 bases. Sequencing was carried out using peripheral blood. The receptor's source is a human donor in a cohort sampled during active COVID-19. The CDR3 sequence is CASSDGTGGENTGELFF. CDR3 DNA sequence: TGTGCCAGCAGTGACGGGACAGGGGGCGAGAACACCGGGGAGCTGTTTTTT.